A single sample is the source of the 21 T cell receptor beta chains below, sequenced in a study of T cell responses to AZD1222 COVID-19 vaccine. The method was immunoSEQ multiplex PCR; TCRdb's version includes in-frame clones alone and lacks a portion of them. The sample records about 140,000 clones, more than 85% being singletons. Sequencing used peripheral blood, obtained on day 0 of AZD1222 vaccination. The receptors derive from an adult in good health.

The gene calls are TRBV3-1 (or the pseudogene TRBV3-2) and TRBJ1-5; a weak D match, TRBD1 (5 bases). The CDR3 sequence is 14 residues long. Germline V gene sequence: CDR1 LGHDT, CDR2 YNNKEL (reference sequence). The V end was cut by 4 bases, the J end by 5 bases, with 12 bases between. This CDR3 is CASSLTDADQPQHF. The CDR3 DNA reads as TGTGCCAGCAGCCTGACAGATGCGGATCAGCCCCAGCATTTT.

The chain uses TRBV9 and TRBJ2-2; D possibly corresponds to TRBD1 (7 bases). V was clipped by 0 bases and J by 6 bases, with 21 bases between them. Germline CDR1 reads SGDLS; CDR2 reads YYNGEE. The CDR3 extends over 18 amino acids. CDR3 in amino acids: CASSVDTYYRGGPGELFF. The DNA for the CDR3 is TGTGCCAGCAGCGTAGATACGTATTACAGGGGAGGCCCCGGGGAGCTGTTTTTT.

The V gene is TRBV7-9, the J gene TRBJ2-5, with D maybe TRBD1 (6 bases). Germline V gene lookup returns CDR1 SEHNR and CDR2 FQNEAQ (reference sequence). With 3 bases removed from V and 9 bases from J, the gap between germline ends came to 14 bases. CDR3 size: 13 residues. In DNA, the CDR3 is TGTGCCAGCAGCTTCTCGCCCCCAGGGGCCCAGTACTTC. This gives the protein CASSFSPPGAQYF. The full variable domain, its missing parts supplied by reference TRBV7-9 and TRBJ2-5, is DTGVSQNPRHKITKRGQNVTFRCDPISEHNRLYWYRQTLGQGPEFLTYFQNEAQLEKSRLLSDRFSAERPKGSFSTLEIQRTEQGDSAMYLCASSFSPPGAQYFGPGTRLLVL.

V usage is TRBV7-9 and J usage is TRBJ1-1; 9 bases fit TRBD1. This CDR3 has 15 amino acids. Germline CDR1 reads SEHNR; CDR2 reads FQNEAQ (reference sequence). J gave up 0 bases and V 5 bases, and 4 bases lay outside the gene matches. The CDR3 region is CASSKTGGMNTEAFF. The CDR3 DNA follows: TGTGCCAGCAGCAAGACAGGGGGGATGAACACTGAAGCTTTCTTT.

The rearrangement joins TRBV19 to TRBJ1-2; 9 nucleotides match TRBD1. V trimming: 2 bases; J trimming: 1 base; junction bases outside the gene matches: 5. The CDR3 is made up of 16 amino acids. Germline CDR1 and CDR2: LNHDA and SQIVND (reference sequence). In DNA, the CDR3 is TGTGCCAGTAGTATATATGGGACAGGGAGTAACTATGGCTACACCTTC. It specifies CASSIYGTGSNYGYTF. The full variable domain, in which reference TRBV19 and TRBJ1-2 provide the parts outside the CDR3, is DGGITQSPKYLFRKEGQNVTLSCEQNLNHDAMYWYRQDPGQGLRLIYYSQIVNDFQKGDIAEGYSVSREKKESFPLTVTSAQKNPTAFYLCASSIYGTGSNYGYTFGSGTRLTVV.

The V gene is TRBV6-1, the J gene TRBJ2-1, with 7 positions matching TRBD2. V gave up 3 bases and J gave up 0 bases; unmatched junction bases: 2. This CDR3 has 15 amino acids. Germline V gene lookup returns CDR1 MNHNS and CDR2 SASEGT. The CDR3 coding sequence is TGTGCCAGCAGTGAGCTAGCGGACTCCTACAATGAGCAGTTCTTC. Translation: CASSELADSYNEQFF.

The CDR3 sequence is CASSYSETSTQYF. CDR3 nucleotide sequence: TGTGCCAGCAGTTACTCCGAGACTAGCACGCAGTATTTT. The chain links TRBV6-2 or TRBV6-3 to TRBJ2-3; 7 positions agree with TRBD2. The CDR3 runs 13 residues. The V gene's germline CDR1 is MNHEY and CDR2 SVGEGT. J lost 9 bases, V lost 0 bases, and 3 bases had no gene match.

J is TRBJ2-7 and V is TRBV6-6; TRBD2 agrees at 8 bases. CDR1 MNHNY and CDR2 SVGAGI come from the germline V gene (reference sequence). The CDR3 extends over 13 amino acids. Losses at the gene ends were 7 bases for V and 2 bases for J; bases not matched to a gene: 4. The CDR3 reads CASTSGLAYEQYF. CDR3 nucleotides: TGTGCCAGCACCTCGGGACTAGCCTACGAGCAGTACTTC.

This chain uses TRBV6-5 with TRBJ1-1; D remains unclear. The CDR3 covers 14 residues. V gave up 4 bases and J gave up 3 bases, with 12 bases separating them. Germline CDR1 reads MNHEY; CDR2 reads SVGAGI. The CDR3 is CASSSLPLDTEAFF. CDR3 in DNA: TGTGCCAGCAGTTCTCTCCCGTTGGACACTGAAGCTTTCTTT.

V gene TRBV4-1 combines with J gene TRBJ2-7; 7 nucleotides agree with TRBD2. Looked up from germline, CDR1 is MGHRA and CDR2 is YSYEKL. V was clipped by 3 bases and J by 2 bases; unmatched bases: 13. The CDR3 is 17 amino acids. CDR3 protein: CASSHPGTIARAYEQYF. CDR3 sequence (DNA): TGCGCCAGCAGCCATCCCGGGACTATCGCAAGGGCCTACGAGCAGTACTTC.

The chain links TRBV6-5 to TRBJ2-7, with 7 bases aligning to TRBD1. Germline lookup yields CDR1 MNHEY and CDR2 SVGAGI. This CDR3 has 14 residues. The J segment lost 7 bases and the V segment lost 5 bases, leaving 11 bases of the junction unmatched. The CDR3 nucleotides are TGTGCCAGCAGTAGCCGGAAGGGGGCTAATGAGCAGTACTTC. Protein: CASSSRKGANEQYF.

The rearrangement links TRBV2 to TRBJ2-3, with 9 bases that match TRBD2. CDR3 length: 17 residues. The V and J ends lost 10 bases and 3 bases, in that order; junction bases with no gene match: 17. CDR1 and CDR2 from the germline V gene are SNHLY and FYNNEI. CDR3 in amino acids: CATPGAGGLPRTDTQYF. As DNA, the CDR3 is TGTGCCACGCCCGGGGCGGGAGGGCTCCCCCGAACAGATACGCAGTATTTT. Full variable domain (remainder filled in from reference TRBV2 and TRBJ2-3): EPEVTQTPSHQVTQMGQEVILRCVPISNHLYFYWYRQILGQKVEFLVSFYNNEISEKSEIFDDQFSVERPDGSNFTLKIRSTKLEDSAMYFCATPGAGGLPRTDTQYFGPGTRLTVL.

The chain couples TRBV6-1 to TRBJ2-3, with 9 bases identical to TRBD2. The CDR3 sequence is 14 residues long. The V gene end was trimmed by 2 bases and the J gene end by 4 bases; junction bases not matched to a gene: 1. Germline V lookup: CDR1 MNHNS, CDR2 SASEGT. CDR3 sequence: CASSELAGPDTQYF. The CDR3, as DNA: TGTGCCAGCAGTGAACTAGCGGGACCAGATACGCAGTATTTT.

The CDR3 is CASSSDKGWDYGYTF. The CDR3 DNA reads TGTGCCAGCAGTTCAGACAAAGGTTGGGACTATGGCTACACCTTC. V gene TRBV6-5 combines with J gene TRBJ1-2; no clear D gene. Germline CDR1 MNHEY, CDR2 SVGAGI. V dropped 4 bases and J dropped 3 bases, with 15 bases sitting between them. The CDR3 totals 15 residues.

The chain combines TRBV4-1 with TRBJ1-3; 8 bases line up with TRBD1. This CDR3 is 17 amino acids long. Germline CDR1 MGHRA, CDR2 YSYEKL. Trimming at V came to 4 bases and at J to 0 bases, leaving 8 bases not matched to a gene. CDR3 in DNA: TGCGCCAGCAGCCCCTCAGAGGGGACAGGCTCTGGAAACACCATATATTTT. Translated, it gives CASSPSEGTGSGNTIYF.

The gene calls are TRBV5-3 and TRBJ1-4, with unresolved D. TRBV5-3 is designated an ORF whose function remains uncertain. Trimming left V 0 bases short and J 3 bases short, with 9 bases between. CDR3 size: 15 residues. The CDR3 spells CARSLGEEANEKLFF. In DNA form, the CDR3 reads TGTGCCAGAAGCTTGGGGGAAGAGGCTAATGAAAAACTGTTTTTT.

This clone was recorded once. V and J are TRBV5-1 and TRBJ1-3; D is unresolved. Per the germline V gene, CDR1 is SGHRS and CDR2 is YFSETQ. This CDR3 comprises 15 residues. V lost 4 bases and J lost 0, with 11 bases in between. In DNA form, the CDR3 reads TGCGCCAGCAGCCCTCTCGCTTACTCTGGAAACACCATATATTTT. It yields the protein CASSPLAYSGNTIYF.

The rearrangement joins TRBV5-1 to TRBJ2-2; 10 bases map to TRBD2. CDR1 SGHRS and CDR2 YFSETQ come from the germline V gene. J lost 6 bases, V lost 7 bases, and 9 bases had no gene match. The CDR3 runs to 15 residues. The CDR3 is CASQVLAGESGELFF. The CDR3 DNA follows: TGCGCCAGCCAGGTCCTAGCGGGAGAGTCCGGGGAGCTGTTTTTT.

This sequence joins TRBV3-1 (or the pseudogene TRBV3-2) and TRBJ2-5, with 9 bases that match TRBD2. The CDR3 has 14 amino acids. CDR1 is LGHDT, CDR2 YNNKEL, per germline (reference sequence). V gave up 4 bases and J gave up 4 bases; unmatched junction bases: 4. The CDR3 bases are TGTGCCAGCAGCCCCTTAGCGGGAGCAGAGACCCAGTACTTC. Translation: CASSPLAGAETQYF.

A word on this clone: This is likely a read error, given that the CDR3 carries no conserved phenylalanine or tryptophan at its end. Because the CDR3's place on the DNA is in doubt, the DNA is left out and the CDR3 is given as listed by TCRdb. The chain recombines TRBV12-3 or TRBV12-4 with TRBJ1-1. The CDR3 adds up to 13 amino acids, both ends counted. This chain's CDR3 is CASSPALEAEERV.

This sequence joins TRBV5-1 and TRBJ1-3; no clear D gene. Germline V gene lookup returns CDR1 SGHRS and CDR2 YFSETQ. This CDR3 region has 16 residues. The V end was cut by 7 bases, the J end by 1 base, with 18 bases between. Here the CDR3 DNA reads TGCGCCAGCCACCGACTCGGGGAGGCGTCTGGAAACACCATATATTTT. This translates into CASHRLGEASGNTIYF.